The T cell receptor (beta chain) described here comes from a study of CD8+CD57+ T cells in acquired aplastic anemia. Study context: Sorting CD4+ and CD8+ cells gave DNA averaging around 3 ug. General study points: There were some 27 CD8+ CDR3 sequences that occurred in both patients and controls. The study found no significant CD8+ Simpson's diversity difference between patients and controls.

Patients who underwent sequencing had shown CD8+CD57+ cell expansion by flow cytometry. Prior therapy had not been administered to any patient at the time of blood sampling. Profiling that covered TCR beta VDJ and CDR3 relied on genomic DNA as its template. TCRdb redid the calling of the reads with MiXCR, one entry per CDR3 protein. The sample consists of about 180,000 distinct CDR3 sequences, roughly 50% of them appearing once. Comment on this clonotype: The antigen remains unidentified.

The CDR3 runs 16 residues. The trim removed 2 bases at V and 9 bases at J, leaving 5 bases unmatched. CDR1 is ENHRY, CDR2 SYGVKD, per germline. The material sequenced was sorted CD4+, CD8+, or CD8+CD57+ T cells (not recorded which) from PBMCs. The source is a human donor with aplastic anemia. V usage is TRBV10-3 and J usage is TRBJ2-1, with 15 bases identical to TRBD2. The CDR3 coding sequence is TGTGCCATCAGTGAGGGACTAGCGGGGGGGGAGGGTGAGCAGTTCTTC. It translates to CAISEGLAGGEGEQFF.